This T cell receptor (beta chain) was sequenced during a study of blood T cell repertoires in COVID-19. Assay used: immunoSEQ multiplex PCR; TCRdb lists only in-frame clones, some missing. The sample lists about 200,000 clones, 70% to 90% occurring once. The V gene lost 6 bases and the J gene lost 4 bases, with 12 bases spanning the gap. The CDR3 contains 13 residues. Germline loops: CDR1 MNHEY, CDR2 SVGEGT. The genes are TRBV6-2 or TRBV6-3 and TRBJ1-1, with a tentative D call TRBD1 (5 bases). The source material was peripheral blood. The TCR was taken from a woman between 45 and 65 years old with COVID-19, enrolled during active disease. The chain's CDR3 is CASSRDSGTEAFF. The DNA for the CDR3 is TGTGCCAGCAGCAGGGACTCGGGCACTGAAGCTTTCTTT.